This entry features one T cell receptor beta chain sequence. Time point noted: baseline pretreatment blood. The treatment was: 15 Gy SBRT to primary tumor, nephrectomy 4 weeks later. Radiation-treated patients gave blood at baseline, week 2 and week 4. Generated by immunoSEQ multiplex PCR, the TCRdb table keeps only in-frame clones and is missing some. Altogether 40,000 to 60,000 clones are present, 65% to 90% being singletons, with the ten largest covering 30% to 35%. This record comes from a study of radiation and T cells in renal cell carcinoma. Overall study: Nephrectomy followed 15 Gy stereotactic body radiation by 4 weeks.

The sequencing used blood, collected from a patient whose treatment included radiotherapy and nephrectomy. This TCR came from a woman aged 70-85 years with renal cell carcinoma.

The CDR3 coding sequence is TGTGCCAGCAACCCTGGGGGGAACTCTGGAAACACCATATATTTT. It yields the protein CASNPGGNSGNTIYF. The V and J genes are TRBV6-6 and TRBJ1-3; tentatively, D is TRBD1 (5 bases). The CDR3 totals 15 residues. Germline values: CDR1 MNHNY, CDR2 SVGAGI (reference sequence). V was trimmed by 7 bases and J by 0 bases, leaving 13 bases between them.